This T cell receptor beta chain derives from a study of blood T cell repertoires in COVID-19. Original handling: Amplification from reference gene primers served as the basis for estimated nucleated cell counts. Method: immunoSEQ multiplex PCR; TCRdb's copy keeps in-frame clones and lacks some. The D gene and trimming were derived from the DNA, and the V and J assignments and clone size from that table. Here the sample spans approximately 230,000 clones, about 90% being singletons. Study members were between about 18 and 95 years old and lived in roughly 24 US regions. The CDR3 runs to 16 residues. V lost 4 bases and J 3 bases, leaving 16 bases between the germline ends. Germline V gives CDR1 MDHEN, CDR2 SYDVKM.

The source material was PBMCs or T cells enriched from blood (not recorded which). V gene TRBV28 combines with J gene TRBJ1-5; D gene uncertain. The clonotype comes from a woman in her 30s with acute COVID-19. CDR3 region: CASSSPSRASNQPQHF. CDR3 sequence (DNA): TGTGCCAGCAGTTCACCCTCGCGCGCCTCCAATCAGCCCCAGCATTTT.